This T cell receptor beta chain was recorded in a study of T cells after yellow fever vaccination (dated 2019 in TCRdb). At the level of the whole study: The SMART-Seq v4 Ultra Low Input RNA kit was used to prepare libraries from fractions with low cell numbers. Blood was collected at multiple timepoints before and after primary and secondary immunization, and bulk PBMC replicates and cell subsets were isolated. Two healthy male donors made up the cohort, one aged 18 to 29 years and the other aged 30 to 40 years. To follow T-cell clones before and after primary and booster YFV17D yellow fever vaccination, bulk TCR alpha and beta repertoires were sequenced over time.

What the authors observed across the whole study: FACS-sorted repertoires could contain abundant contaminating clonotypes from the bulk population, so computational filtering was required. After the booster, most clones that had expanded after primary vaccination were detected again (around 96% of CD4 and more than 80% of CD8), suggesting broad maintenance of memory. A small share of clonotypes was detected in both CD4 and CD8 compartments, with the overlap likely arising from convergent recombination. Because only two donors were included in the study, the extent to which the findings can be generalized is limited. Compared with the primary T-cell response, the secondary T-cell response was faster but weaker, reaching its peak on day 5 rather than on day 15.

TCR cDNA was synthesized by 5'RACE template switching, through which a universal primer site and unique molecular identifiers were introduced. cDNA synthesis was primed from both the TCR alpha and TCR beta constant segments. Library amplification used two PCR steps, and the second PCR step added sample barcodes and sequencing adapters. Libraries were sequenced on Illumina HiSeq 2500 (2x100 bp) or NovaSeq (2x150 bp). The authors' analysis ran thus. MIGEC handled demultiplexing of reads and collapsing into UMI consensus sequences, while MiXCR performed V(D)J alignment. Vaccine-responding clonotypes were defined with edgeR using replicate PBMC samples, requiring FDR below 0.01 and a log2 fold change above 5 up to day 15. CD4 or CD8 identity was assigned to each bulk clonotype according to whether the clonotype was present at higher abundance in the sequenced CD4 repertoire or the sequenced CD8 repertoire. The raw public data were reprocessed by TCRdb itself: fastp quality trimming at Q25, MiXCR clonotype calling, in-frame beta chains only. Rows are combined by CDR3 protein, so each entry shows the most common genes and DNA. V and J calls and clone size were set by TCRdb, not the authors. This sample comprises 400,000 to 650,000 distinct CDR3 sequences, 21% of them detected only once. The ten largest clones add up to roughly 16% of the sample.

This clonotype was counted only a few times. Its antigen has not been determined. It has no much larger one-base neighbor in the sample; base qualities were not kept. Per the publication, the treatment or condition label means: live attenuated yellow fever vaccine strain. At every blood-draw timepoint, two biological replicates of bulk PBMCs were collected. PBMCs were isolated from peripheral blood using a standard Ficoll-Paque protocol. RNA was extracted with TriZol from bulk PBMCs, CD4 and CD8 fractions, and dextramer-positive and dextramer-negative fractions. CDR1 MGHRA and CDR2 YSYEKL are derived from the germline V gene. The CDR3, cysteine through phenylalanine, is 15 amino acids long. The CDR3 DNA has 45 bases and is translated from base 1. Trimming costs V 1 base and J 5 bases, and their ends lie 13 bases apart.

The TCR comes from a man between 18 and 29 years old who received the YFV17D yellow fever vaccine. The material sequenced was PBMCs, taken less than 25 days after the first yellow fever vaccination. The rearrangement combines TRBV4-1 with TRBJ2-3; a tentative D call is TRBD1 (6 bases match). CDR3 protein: CASSQVGGGGDTQYF. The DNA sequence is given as TGCGCCAGCAGCCAAGTTGGGGGCGGTGGAGATACGCAGTATTTT.